Described below is a single T cell receptor beta chain sequence and its context. What it binds is not known. This CDR3 spans 16 amino acids. V lost 0 bases, J lost 2 bases, and 16 bases lay in between. CDR1 is GTSNPN and CDR2 is SVGIG in the germline V gene (reference sequence). This record comes from a study of OX40 agonist ivuxolimab in advanced cancers. Turning to the study itself: Administration of intravenous ivuxolimab to patients occurred every 2 weeks at 0.01 to 10 mg/kg. It was permissible to have had prior anti-PD-1, anti-PD-L1 or anti-CTLA-4 therapy, and around 40% had some.

Whole-study results and caveats: On average, CD8+ T cells had more expanded clones than CD4+. At doses 0.1 to 3.0 mg/kg, CD4+ and CD8+ clones expanded.

The method was immunoSEQ multiplex PCR; TCRdb's version includes in-frame clones alone and lacks a portion of them. The top ten clones hold less than 5% of a sample with approximately 35,000 clones, about 87% of them seen once. This TCR came from an adult with an advanced solid tumor such as melanoma, head and neck, liver or kidney cancer. This chain joins TRBV30 and TRBJ1-1; D ambiguous. The sequencing used CD4+ or CD8+ T cells sorted from blood, collected in a trial of the OX40 agonist ivuxolimab. CDR3 amino acids: CAWSVQYGGLNTEAFF. As DNA, the CDR3 is TGTGCCTGGAGTGTACAATACGGCGGATTAAACACTGAAGCTTTCTTT.